The present T cell receptor beta chain was sequenced within a study of blood T cell repertoires in COVID-19. About the study: Whether acute or convalescent, the COVID-19 samples came from the United States, Italy and Spain.

V gave up 3 bases and J gave up 7 bases; unmatched junction bases: 8. CDR3 length: 15 residues. Germline V lookup: CDR1 MGHRA, CDR2 YSYEKL. Authors' analysis steps: Estimates of nucleated cell counts were drawn from the amplification of reference gene primers. This table comes from immunoSEQ multiplex PCR, and its TCRdb copy is limited to in-frame clones, with some not included. Clone size and the V and J calls come from that table; the DNA yielded D and trimming. This table holds over 200,000 clones, roughly 87% found once. The sequenced material came from peripheral blood. The origin of this receptor is a woman aged 18-29 years who had recovered from COVID-19. The chain combines TRBV4-1 with TRBJ2-7, with 11 bases fitting TRBD2. CDR3 nucleotides: TGCGCCAGCAGCCAGGCTAGCGGGGGGCTTGTGGAGCAGTACTTC. As protein: CASSQASGGLVEQYF.